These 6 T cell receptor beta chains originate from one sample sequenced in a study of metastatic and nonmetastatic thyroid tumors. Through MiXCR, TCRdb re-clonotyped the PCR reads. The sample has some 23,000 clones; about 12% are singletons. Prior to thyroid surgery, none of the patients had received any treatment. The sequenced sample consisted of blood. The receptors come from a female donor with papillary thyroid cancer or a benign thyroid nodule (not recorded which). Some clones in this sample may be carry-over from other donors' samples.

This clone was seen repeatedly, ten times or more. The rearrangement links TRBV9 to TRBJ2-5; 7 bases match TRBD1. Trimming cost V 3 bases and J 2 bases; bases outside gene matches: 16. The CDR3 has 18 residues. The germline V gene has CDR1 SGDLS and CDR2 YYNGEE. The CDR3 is CASSATPGTAMRQETQYF. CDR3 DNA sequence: TGTGCCAGCAGCGCTACACCCGGGACAGCCATGAGACAAGAGACCCAGTACTTC.

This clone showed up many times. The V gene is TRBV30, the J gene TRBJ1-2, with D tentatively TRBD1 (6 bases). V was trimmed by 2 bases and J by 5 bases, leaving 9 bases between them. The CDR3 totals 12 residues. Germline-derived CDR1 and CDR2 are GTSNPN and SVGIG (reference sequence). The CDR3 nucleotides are TGTGCCTGGAGTACGACAGGATATGGCTACACCTTC. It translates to CAWSTTGYGYTF.

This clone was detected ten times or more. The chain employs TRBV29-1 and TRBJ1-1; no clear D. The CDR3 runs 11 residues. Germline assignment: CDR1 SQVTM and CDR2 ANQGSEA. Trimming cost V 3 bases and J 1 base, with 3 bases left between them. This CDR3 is CSVEGNTEAFF. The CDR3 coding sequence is TGCAGCGTTGAGGGGAACACTGAAGCTTTCTTT. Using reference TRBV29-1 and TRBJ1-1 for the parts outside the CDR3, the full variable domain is SAVISQKPSRDICQRGTSLTIQCQVDSQVTMMFWYRQQPGQSLTLIATANQGSEATYESGFVIDKFPISRPNLTFSTLTVSNMSPEDSSIYLCSVEGNTEAFFGQGTRLTVV.

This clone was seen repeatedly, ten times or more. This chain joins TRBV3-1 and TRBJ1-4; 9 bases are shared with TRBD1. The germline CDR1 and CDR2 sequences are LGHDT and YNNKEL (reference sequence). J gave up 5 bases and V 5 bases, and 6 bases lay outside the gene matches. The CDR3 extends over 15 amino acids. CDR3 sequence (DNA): TGTGCCAGCAGCACTCCGGGACAGGGAAATGAAAAACTGTTTTTT. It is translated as CASSTPGQGNEKLFF. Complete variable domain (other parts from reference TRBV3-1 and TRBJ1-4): DTAVSQTPKYLVTQMGNDKSIKCEQNLGHDTMYWYKQDSKKFLKIMFSYNNKELIINETVPNRFSPKSPDKAHLNLHINSLELGDSAVYFCASSTPGQGNEKLFFGSGTQLSVL.

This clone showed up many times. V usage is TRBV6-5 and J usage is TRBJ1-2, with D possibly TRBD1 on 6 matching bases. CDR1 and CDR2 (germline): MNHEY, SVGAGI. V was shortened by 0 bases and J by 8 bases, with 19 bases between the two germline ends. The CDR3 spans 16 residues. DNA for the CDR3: TGTGCCAGCAGTTACTCGATGAACAGGGATCATGGGGGCTACACCTTC. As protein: CASSYSMNRDHGGYTF.

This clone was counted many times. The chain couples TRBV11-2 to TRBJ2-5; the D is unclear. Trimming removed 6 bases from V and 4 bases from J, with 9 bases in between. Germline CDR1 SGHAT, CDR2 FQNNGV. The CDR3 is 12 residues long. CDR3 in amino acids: CASSRGGETQYF. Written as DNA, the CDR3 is TGTGCCAGCAGTCGCGGCGGAGAGACCCAGTACTTC.